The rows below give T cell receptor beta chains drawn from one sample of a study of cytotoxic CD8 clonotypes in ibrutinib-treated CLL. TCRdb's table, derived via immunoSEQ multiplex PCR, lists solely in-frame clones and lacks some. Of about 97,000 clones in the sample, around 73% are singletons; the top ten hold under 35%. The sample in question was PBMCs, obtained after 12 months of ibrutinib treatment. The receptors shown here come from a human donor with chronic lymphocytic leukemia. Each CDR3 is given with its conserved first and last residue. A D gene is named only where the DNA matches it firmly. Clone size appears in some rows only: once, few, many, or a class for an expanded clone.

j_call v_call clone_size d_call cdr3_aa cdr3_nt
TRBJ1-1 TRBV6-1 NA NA CASSEASGTEAFF TGTGCCAGCAGTGAAGCGAGCGGCACTGAAGCTTTCTTT
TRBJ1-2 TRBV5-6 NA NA CASSSTSGGGYGYTF TGTGCCAGCAGTTCGACCTCTGGAGGTGGCTATGGCTACACCTTC
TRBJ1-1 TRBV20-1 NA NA CSAAGFTEAFF TGCAGTGCTGCGGGTTTCACTGAAGCTTTCTTT
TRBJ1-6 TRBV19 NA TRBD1 CASGSRQGGSPLHF TGTGCCAGTGGCAGTCGGCAGGGGGGTTCACCCCTCCACTTT
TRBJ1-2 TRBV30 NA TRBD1 CAWSYPSPGQGFYGYTF TGTGCCTGGAGTTATCCATCGCCGGGACAGGGGTTTTATGGCTACACCTTC
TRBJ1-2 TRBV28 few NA CASRGQGQNYGYTF TGTGCCAGCAGAGGGCAGGGCCAAAACTATGGCTACACCTTC
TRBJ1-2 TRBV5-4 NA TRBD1 CASSLGTGGIQGYTF TGTGCCAGCAGCTTGGGGACAGGGGGTATTCAGGGCTACACCTTC
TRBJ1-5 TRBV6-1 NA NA CASSEYRDQPQHF TGTGCCAGCAGTGAATACAGGGATCAGCCCCAGCATTTT
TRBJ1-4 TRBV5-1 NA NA CASSLAGDNEKLFF TGCGCCAGCAGCTTGGCAGGGGATAATGAAAAACTGTTTTTT
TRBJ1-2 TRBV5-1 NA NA CASSLDRDPKTYGYTF TGCGCCAGCAGCTTGGACCGGGACCCAAAAACCTATGGCTACACCTTC
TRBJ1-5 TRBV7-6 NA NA CASSPRAPTGDSNQPQHF TGTGCCAGCAGCCCCCGAGCTCCGACAGGAGATAGCAATCAGCCCCAGCATTTT
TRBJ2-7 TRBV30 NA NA CAWSGTLSYEQYF TGTGCCTGGAGTGGGACGCTCTCCTACGAGCAGTACTTC
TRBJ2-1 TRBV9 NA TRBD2 CASSVEGLAVYNEQFF TGTGCCAGCAGCGTAGAGGGTCTAGCGGTCTACAATGAGCAGTTCTTC
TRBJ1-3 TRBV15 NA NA CATSRDIGTNAGNTIYF TGTGCCACCAGCAGAGATATCGGGACAAACGCTGGAAACACCATATATTTT
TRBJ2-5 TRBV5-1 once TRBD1 CASSGNTGGGETQYF TGCGCCAGCAGCGGAAACACAGGGGGCGGAGAGACCCAGTACTTC
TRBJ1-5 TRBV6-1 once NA CASSDRGGNQPQHF TGTGCCAGCAGTGATAGGGGCGGCAATCAGCCCCAGCATTTT
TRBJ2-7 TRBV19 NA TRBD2 CASSITGGPYEQYF TGTGCCAGTAGTATAACGGGGGGACCCTACGAGCAGTACTTC
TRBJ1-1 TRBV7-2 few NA CASSFRGQNTEAFF TGTGCCAGCAGCTTCAGGGGACAGAACACTGAAGCTTTCTTT
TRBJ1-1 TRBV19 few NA CASSSRGLNTEAFF TGTGCCAGTAGCTCTCGAGGCCTAAACACTGAAGCTTTCTTT
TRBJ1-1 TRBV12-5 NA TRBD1 CASGRTIDRVGKDTEAFF TGTGCTAGTGGTCGAACCATAGACAGGGTAGGCAAGGACACTGAAGCTTTCTTT